The 26 T cell receptor beta chains below come from one sample, sequenced in a study of control samples from healthy donors and cancer patients. Here immunoSEQ multiplex PCR was the method, and the copy in TCRdb shows in-frame clones only, minus some. The top ten clones hold about 3.4% of a sample with roughly 130,000 clones, about 88% of them seen once. Sequenced material: blood. All receptors come from a man aged 45-60 years in good health.

The chain has TRBV2 and TRBJ1-6; no firm D call. The CDR3 loop spans 15 amino acids. Trimming took 4 bases from V and 4 from J, leaving 11 bases between them. Per the germline V gene, CDR1 is SNHLY and CDR2 is FYNNEI. CDR3 protein: CASSVPTDYNSPLHF. DNA of the CDR3: TGTGCCAGCAGTGTTCCCACAGATTATAATTCACCCCTCCACTTT.

The chain is built from TRBV20-1 and TRBJ2-5; the D call may be TRBD1 or TRBD2 (6 bases each). This CDR3 region has 13 residues. Trimming pared 3 bases from V and 5 bases from J, leaving 13 bases between. Germline values: CDR1 DFQATT, CDR2 SNEGSKA (reference sequence). The CDR3 spells CSASSRGLETQYF. The CDR3 DNA sequence: TGCAGTGCTAGTTCTCGGGGGCTTGAGACCCAGTACTTC.

This clone occurred a few times. The chain employs TRBV5-1 and TRBJ2-5; D possibly corresponds to TRBD1 (6 bases). Germline V gene data show CDR1 as SGHRS and CDR2 as YFSETQ. V lost 2 bases and J 4 bases, leaving 12 bases between the germline ends. The CDR3 contains 14 residues. The CDR3 is CASSFSLGGETQYF. In nucleotides, the CDR3 is TGCGCCAGCAGCTTTTCTTTAGGGGGAGAGACCCAGTACTTC. The full variable domain, completed using reference TRBV5-1 and TRBJ2-5, is KAGVTQTPRYLIKTRGQQVTLSCSPISGHRSVSWYQQTPGQGLQFLFEYFSETQRNKGNFPGRFSGRQFSNSRSEMNVSTLELGDSALYLCASSFSLGGETQYFGPGTRLLVL.

The chain has TRBV7-8 and TRBJ1-3; D call uncertain. V shed 5 bases and J shed 0 bases, with 11 bases lying between them. The CDR3 loop spans 15 amino acids. CDR1 is SGHVS and CDR2 is FQNEAQ in the germline V gene. The CDR3 spells CASSDRRVSGNTIYF. The CDR3 DNA sequence: TGTGCCAGCAGCGATCGACGGGTCTCTGGAAACACCATATATTTT.

This clone was observed a few times. This chain links TRBV6-5 with TRBJ2-2; D remains unclear. Germline V gives CDR1 MNHEY, CDR2 SVGAGI. The CDR3 length is 13 residues. Trimming removed 6 bases at V and 0 bases at J, with 5 bases between. CDR3 protein: CASRLANTGELFF. The CDR3, as DNA: TGTGCCAGCAGGCTCGCGAACACCGGGGAGCTGTTTTTT.

This clone was counted only a few times. The chain is built from TRBV7-9 and TRBJ1-2; D gene uncertain. The CDR3 runs 14 residues. V was trimmed by 2 bases and J by 1 base, leaving 8 bases between them. Germline CDR1 SEHNR, CDR2 FQNEAQ (reference sequence). CDR3 in DNA: TGTGCCAGCAGCTTACTCTCGAATAACTATGGCTACACCTTC. It encodes CASSLLSNNYGYTF.

The table lists this clone with many counts. The rearrangement joins TRBV2 to TRBJ1-5; D remains unclear. Trimming removed 2 bases from V and 4 bases from J, with 9 bases in between. Germline V gene sequence: CDR1 SNHLY, CDR2 FYNNEI. The CDR3 contains 14 residues. This CDR3 reads CASSEMVNNQPQHF. DNA for the CDR3: TGTGCCAGCAGTGAAATGGTCAATAATCAGCCCCAGCATTTT.

The genes are TRBV28 and TRBJ1-5; 10 bases are shared with TRBD1. Trimming removed 6 bases from V and 5 bases from J; junction bases left unmatched: 7. This CDR3 region has 15 residues. Germline assignment: CDR1 MDHEN and CDR2 SYDVKM. CDR3 DNA sequence: TGTGCCAGCAGCCCTAAGACAGGGGGCTATCAGCCCCAGCATTTT. Residues: CASSPKTGGYQPQHF.

The chain carries TRBV18 and TRBJ2-1, with a weak D call TRBD2 (6 bases). Per the germline V gene, CDR1 is KGHSH and CDR2 is LQKENI. V was trimmed by 6 bases and J by 10 bases, leaving 22 bases between them. This CDR3 has 15 amino acids. CDR3: CASSQLASEVSEQFF. The CDR3 DNA is TGTGCCAGCTCCCAGCTGGCTAGCGAAGTTTCGGAGCAGTTCTTC.

The rearrangement uses TRBV21-1 and TRBJ2-1; the DNA was not compared with TRBD1, the D call given in the table. TRBV21-1 is an annotated pseudogene. This CDR3 region has 11 residues. CDR3 in amino acids: CASSPPEEQFF. The CDR3 region has the DNA TGTGCCAGCAGCCCCCCAGAAGAGCAGTTCTTC.

This clone was counted once. The chain uses TRBV15 and TRBJ2-5, with D possibly being TRBD1 (5 bases). The V and J ends lost 8 bases and 1 base respectively, with 17 bases between them. Germline CDR1 and CDR2: LNHNV and YYDKDF (reference sequence). The CDR3 sequence is 15 residues long. CDR3 coding DNA: TGTGCCACCTCTCAGGGCAGCGTGATCCAAGAGACCCAGTACTTC. Translation: CATSQGSVIQETQYF. Full variable domain (remainder filled in from reference TRBV15 and TRBJ2-5): DAMVIQNPRYQVTQFGKPVTLSCSQTLNHNVMYWYQQKSSQAPKLLFHYYDKDFNNEADTPDNFQSRRPNTSFCFLDIRSPGLGDTAMYLCATSQGSVIQETQYFGPGTRLLVL.

The chain has TRBV7-3 and TRBJ2-7; TRBD1 is a possible D gene (5 bases). CDR1 SGHTA and CDR2 FQGTGA come from the germline V gene. The CDR3 sequence is 14 residues long. Trimming took off 2 bases at V and 7 bases at J, with 15 bases between the two ends. The DNA of the CDR3 is TGTGCCAGCAGCTTAGGAGTTTCAGGGAAGGAGCAGTACTTC. Translating gives CASSLGVSGKEQYF.

The chain couples TRBV30 to TRBJ2-1; TRBD1 agrees at 7 bases. Per the germline V gene, CDR1 is GTSNPN and CDR2 is SVGIG (reference sequence). This CDR3 spans 17 amino acids. The V gene end was trimmed by 1 base and the J gene end by 0 bases; junction bases not matched to a gene: 9. CDR3 residues: CAWSGQGMMISYNEQFF. The CDR3 bases are TGTGCCTGGAGTGGACAGGGTATGATGATCTCCTACAATGAGCAGTTCTTC. Full variable domain (missing parts from reference TRBV30 and TRBJ2-1): SQTIHQWPATLVQPVGSPLSLECTVEGTSNPNLYWYRQAAGRGLQLLFYSVGIGQISSEVPQNLSASRPQDRQFILSSKKLLLSDSGFYLCAWSGQGMMISYNEQFFGPGTRLTVL.

The rearrangement uses TRBV7-9 and TRBJ1-1; the match to TRBD1 covers 7 bases. The CDR3 contains 15 residues. Germline V gives CDR1 SEHNR, CDR2 FQNEAQ (reference sequence). V lost 7 bases, J lost 1 base, and 9 bases stayed unmatched. The CDR3 DNA reads as TGTGCCAGCACCCCCGTCGGACAGGCGAACACTGAAGCTTTCTTT. Residues: CASTPVGQANTEAFF. The complete variable domain, with remaining parts taken from reference TRBV7-9 and TRBJ1-1, reads DTGVSQNPRHKITKRGQNVTFRCDPISEHNRLYWYRQTLGQGPEFLTYFQNEAQLEKSRLLSDRFSAERPKGSFSTLEIQRTEQGDSAMYLCASTPVGQANTEAFFGQGTRLTVV.

The chain joins TRBV6-6 to TRBJ2-7, with 7 bases that match TRBD1. This CDR3 contains 15 residues. Germline CDR1 is MNHNY and CDR2 is SVGAGI (reference sequence). J lost 3 bases, V lost 7 bases, and 12 bases had no gene match. The CDR3 sequence is CASNKGTGAYYEQYF. The CDR3 DNA reads TGTGCCAGCAACAAGGGAACAGGGGCCTACTACGAGCAGTACTTC.

The chain is built from TRBV18 and TRBJ2-5, with 7 nucleotides matching TRBD1. This CDR3 has 14 amino acids. Unmatched junction bases numbered 5, after V lost 4 bases and J lost 3 bases. Germline CDR1 and CDR2: KGHSH and LQKENI. Here the CDR3 reads CASSRTGQEETQYF. As DNA, the CDR3 is TGTGCCAGCTCACGGACCGGACAGGAAGAGACCCAGTACTTC.

The chain couples TRBV5-1 to TRBJ1-2; D ambiguous. Per germline, CDR1 SGHRS and CDR2 YFSETQ. The CDR3 covers 14 residues. Trimming removed 1 base from V and 0 bases from J, with 7 bases in between. CDR3 in amino acids: CASSLTAPNYGYTF. In DNA form, the CDR3 reads TGCGCCAGCAGCTTGACAGCTCCTAACTATGGCTACACCTTC.

CDR3 sequence reads: CASSLWVADNNEQFF. CDR3 DNA: TGTGCCAGCAGCTTATGGGTAGCCGATAACAATGAGCAGTTCTTC. V gene TRBV7-3 combines with J gene TRBJ2-1, with D unclear. CDR1 is SGHTA, CDR2 FQGTGA, per germline. The CDR3 length is 15 residues. Trimming left V 2 bases short and J 5 bases short, with 13 bases between.

This clone was seen once. The chain employs TRBV4-1 and TRBJ1-2; maybe TRBD1 (6 bases). The germline V and J ends were trimmed by 2 bases and 4 bases, with 20 bases remaining between them. Germline CDR1 MGHRA, CDR2 YSYEKL. The CDR3 totals 17 residues. This CDR3 is CASSQPKGTLHLYGYTF. The DNA for the CDR3 is TGCGCCAGCAGCCAACCTAAGGGGACACTCCACCTCTATGGCTACACCTTC.

This sequence joins TRBV5-6 and TRBJ1-1, with 7 bases matching TRBD1. After removal of 4 bases from V and 5 bases from J, the junction contained 5 bases not matched to a gene. The CDR3 spans 13 residues. Germline CDR1 and CDR2: SGHDT and YYEEEE. The CDR3 protein is CASSARDRTEAFF. The CDR3 region has the DNA TGTGCCAGCAGCGCCCGGGACAGAACTGAAGCTTTCTTT.

This rearrangement joins TRBV12-3 or TRBV12-4 to TRBJ2-1, with D unresolved. CDR3 length equals 11 residues. Trimming cost V 6 bases and J 9 bases, with 9 bases left between them. This CDR3 reads CASSPGSEQFF. CDR3 DNA sequence: TGTGCCAGCAGCCCCGGCAGTGAGCAGTTCTTC.

The chain couples TRBV27 to TRBJ1-6; D unresolved. The CDR3 is made up of 13 amino acids. Germline values: CDR1 MNHEY, CDR2 SMNVEV (reference sequence). V lost 0 bases and J 7 bases, leaving 4 bases between the germline ends. The CDR3 region is CASSLSSNSPLHF. CDR3 sequence (DNA): TGTGCCAGCAGTTTATCCTCGAATTCACCCCTCCACTTT.

The chain joins TRBV28 to TRBJ2-5; weak D call: TRBD1 (6 bases). Germline V gives CDR1 MDHEN, CDR2 SYDVKM. Trimming pared 5 bases from V and 3 bases from J, leaving 19 bases between. This CDR3 is 16 amino acids long. CDR3 sequence (DNA): TGTGCCAGCAGTGCCGGACAGACGGGTATTAAAGAGACCCAGTACTTC. Amino acid sequence: CASSAGQTGIKETQYF.

This sequence joins TRBV3-1 (or the pseudogene TRBV3-2) and TRBJ1-3; a weak D match, TRBD1 (5 bases). CDR1 and CDR2 from the germline V gene are LGHDT and YNNKEL (reference sequence). The CDR3 is 13 residues long. With 3 bases removed from V and 8 bases from J, the gap between germline ends came to 11 bases. CDR3 residues: CASSQFQGYTIYF. The DNA of the CDR3 is TGTGCCAGCAGCCAGTTTCAGGGTTACACCATATATTTT.

The chain uses TRBV28 and TRBJ1-1, with 9 bases that match TRBD1. The CDR3 is made up of 14 amino acids. V dropped 5 bases and J dropped 11; count of bases not matched to a gene: 12. CDR1 and CDR2 from the germline V gene are MDHEN and SYDVKM. The CDR3 nucleotides are TGTGCCAGCAGTCCGCCCGGGACAGGGATGACTGCTTTCTTT. This encodes CASSPPGTGMTAFF.

V is TRBV7-9 and J is TRBJ2-5; D unclear. Germline CDR1 is SEHNR and CDR2 is FQNEAQ (reference sequence). The V end was cut by 5 bases, the J end by 5 bases, with 12 bases between. This CDR3 has 13 amino acids. The chain's CDR3 is CASSTFKGETQYF. The CDR3 region has the DNA TGTGCCAGCAGCACTTTCAAAGGGGAGACCCAGTACTTC. The full variable domain, rest sourced from reference TRBV7-9 and TRBJ2-5, is DTGVSQNPRHKITKRGQNVTFRCDPISEHNRLYWYRQTLGQGPEFLTYFQNEAQLEKSRLLSDRFSAERPKGSFSTLEIQRTEQGDSAMYLCASSTFKGETQYFGPGTRLLVL.